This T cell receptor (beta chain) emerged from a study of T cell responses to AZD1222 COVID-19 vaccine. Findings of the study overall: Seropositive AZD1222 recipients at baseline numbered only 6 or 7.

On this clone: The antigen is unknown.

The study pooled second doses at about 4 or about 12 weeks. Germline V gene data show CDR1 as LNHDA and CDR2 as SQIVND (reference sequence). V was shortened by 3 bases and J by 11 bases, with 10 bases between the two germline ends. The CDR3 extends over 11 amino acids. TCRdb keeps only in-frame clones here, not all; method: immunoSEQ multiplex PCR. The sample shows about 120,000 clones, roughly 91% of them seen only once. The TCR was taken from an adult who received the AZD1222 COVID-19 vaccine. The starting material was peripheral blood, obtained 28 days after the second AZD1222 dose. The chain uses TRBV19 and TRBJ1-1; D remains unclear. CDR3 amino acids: CASSMAVRAFF. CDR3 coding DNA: TGTGCCAGTAGTATGGCGGTACGCGCTTTCTTT.